The 14 T cell receptor beta chains reported below all come from one sample, sequenced in a study of Ad26.COV2.S vaccination and SARS-CoV-2 variants. Assay used: immunoSEQ multiplex PCR; TCRdb lists only in-frame clones, some missing. The sample records some 450,000 clones, about 90% being singletons. Stated treatment: 15 to 20 received Ad26.COV2.S at low or high dose, single or two shots; 5 received placebo; per-sample allocation not given. The investigators took samples on day 63 after the first vaccine or placebo injection. The input for sequencing was peripheral blood, taken in a trial of Ad26.COV2.S vaccine versus placebo. These TCRs come from a person aged 18-60 years who received the Ad26.COV2.S COVID-19 vaccine or a placebo.

The chain combines TRBV6-2 or TRBV6-3 with TRBJ2-1; a possible D gene is TRBD2 (6 bases). From germline, CDR1 is MNHEY and CDR2 SVGEGT. The V and J ends lost 0 bases and 3 bases respectively, with 15 bases between them. This CDR3 is built from 17 residues. CDR3 DNA: TGTGCCAGCAGTTACTCTCGACGGGGGAGCGACTACAATGAGCAGTTCTTC. Protein sequence: CASSYSRRGSDYNEQFF.

The V gene is TRBV3-1 (or the pseudogene TRBV3-2), the J gene TRBJ2-5; D is undetermined. V shed 1 base and J shed 7 bases, with 10 bases lying between them. CDR1 is LGHDT, CDR2 YNNKEL, per germline (reference sequence). This CDR3 comprises 13 residues. The CDR3 reads CASSQANPGTQYF. The CDR3 DNA reads as TGTGCCAGCAGCCAAGCCAATCCGGGGACCCAGTACTTC.

The chain couples TRBV3-1 (or the pseudogene TRBV3-2) to TRBJ2-2; D uncertain. Per the germline V gene, CDR1 is LGHDT and CDR2 is YNNKEL (reference sequence). V was trimmed by 0 bases and J by 2 bases, leaving 1 base between them. The CDR3 has 13 amino acids. The CDR3 nucleotides read TGTGCCAGCAGCCAAGAAAACACCGGGGAGCTGTTTTTT. Translated, it gives CASSQENTGELFF.

The J gene is TRBJ2-1, the V gene TRBV5-1, with TRBD2 matching 11 bases. V lost 1 base, J lost 4 bases, and 10 bases stayed unmatched. This CDR3 is built from 18 residues. CDR1 SGHRS and CDR2 YFSETQ come from the germline V gene. CDR3 loop: CASSLTSGRHSGYNEQFF. The CDR3 nucleotides read TGCGCCAGCAGCTTGACTAGCGGGAGACATTCTGGTTACAATGAGCAGTTCTTC.

This chain links TRBV11-2 with TRBJ2-3; D possibly corresponds to TRBD1 (5 bases). V lost 5 bases to trimming and J lost 0 bases, with 15 bases between them. CDR1 is SGHAT and CDR2 is FQNNGV in the germline V gene. This CDR3 comprises 16 residues. CDR3 residues: CASSLRGGGSTDTQYF. The CDR3 DNA reads as TGTGCCAGCAGCCTTAGGGGTGGCGGTAGCACAGATACGCAGTATTTT.

The rearrangement uses TRBV24-1 and TRBJ2-2, with TRBD2 matching 13 bases. The V segment lost 6 bases and the J segment 8 bases; nucleotides outside the gene matches: 5. Germline CDR1 KGHDR, CDR2 SFDVKD. The CDR3 has 15 residues. CDR3 in DNA: TGTGCCACCAGTAAACGGGGACTAGCGGGAGGGGAGCTGTTTTTT. Encoded protein: CATSKRGLAGGELFF.

The chain has TRBV4-3 and TRBJ2-1; TRBD2 matches 9 bases. Losses at the gene ends were 0 bases for V and 10 bases for J; bases not matched to a gene: 4. The germline CDR1 and CDR2 sequences are LGHNA and YSLEER. The CDR3 is 14 residues long. CDR3 nucleotides: TGCGCCAGCAGCCAAGATTGGCGGGAGGGAGAGCAGTTCTTC. Its translation is CASSQDWREGEQFF.

The genes are TRBV6-5 and TRBJ2-1; unclear D gene. V lost 8 bases, J lost 0 bases, and 11 bases lay in between. The CDR3 consists of 14 residues. The germline CDR1 and CDR2 sequences are MNHEY and SVGAGI. The CDR3 DNA reads TGTGCCAGCCTCAGCAGCAGCTCCTACAATGAGCAGTTCTTC. It codes for CASLSSSSYNEQFF.

This clone was detected once. The chain uses TRBV7-2 and TRBJ1-2; 7 bases fit TRBD1. Per germline, CDR1 SGHTA and CDR2 FQGNSA. The CDR3 length is 14 residues. Trimming took 3 bases from V and 2 from J; bases not matched to a gene: 3. CDR3 sequence reads: CASSFSDRNYGYTF. The CDR3 DNA reads as TGTGCCAGCAGCTTTTCGGACAGGAACTATGGCTACACCTTC. Supplemented by reference TRBV7-2 and TRBJ1-2, the full variable domain reads GAGVSQSPSNKVTEKGKDVELRCDPISGHTALYWYRQSLGQGLEFLIYFQGNSAPDKSGLPSDRFSAERTGGSVSTLTIQRTQQEDSAVYLCASSFSDRNYGYTFGSGTRLTVV.

The chain has TRBV11-2 and TRBJ2-5, with 8 bases matching TRBD2. This CDR3 contains 15 residues. Germline-derived CDR1 and CDR2 are SGHAT and FQNNGV. Losses at the gene ends were 5 bases for V and 5 bases for J; bases not matched to a gene: 10. In DNA, the CDR3 is TGTGCCAGCAGCCCCCTTCGGGAGGGCCGGGAGACCCAGTACTTC. Translation gives CASSPLREGRETQYF.

The chain is built from TRBV2 and TRBJ2-5, with D uncertain. Germline-derived CDR1 and CDR2 are SNHLY and FYNNEI. The CDR3 is made up of 11 amino acids. Trimming took 3 bases from V and 1 from J, leaving 0 bases between them. CDR3 in amino acids: CASSDQETQYF. The CDR3 bases are TGTGCCAGCAGTGACCAAGAGACCCAGTACTTC.

The rearrangement links TRBV19 to TRBJ2-2, with 7 bases lining up with TRBD1. The CDR3 contains 15 residues. Germline V CDR1 and CDR2: LNHDA, SQIVND (reference sequence). V was clipped by 8 bases and J by 0 bases; unmatched bases: 6. CDR3 nucleotides: TGTGCCAGTCTCCTACAGGGGTCGAACACCGGGGAGCTGTTTTTT. This gives the protein CASLLQGSNTGELFF.

The chain links TRBV19 to TRBJ1-5; TRBD1 is a possible D gene (6 bases). CDR1 LNHDA and CDR2 SQIVND come from the germline V gene (reference sequence). The CDR3 has 14 amino acids. Trimming removed 7 bases at V and 8 bases at J, with 18 bases between. CDR3 DNA sequence: TGTGCCAGTACGATCAGGGGTCAAATGGAGCCCCAGCATTTT. Amino acids: CASTIRGQMEPQHF.

The chain uses TRBV6-1 and TRBJ1-1; D is undetermined. This CDR3 has 14 residues. Between the trimmed V and J ends, which lost 1 base and 3 bases, there was a span of 9 bases. The germline CDR1 and CDR2 sequences are MNHNS and SASEGT. CDR3 sequence reads: CASSEVGTDTEAFF. The DNA for the CDR3 is TGTGCCAGCAGTGAAGTAGGCACCGACACTGAAGCTTTCTTT.